This TCR beta chain was recovered during a study of Ad26.COV2.S vaccination and SARS-CoV-2 variants. Study overall: Ad26.COV2.S was injected intramuscularly once or twice, 56 days apart.

A remark on this clone: Its antigen is currently unknown.

Points from the study as a whole: Whether participants received vaccine or placebo, their non-spike TCR breadth was similar. Assessments of TCR breadth and depth may have underestimated the total T cell responses.

The V gene lost 0 bases and the J gene lost 6 bases, with 4 bases spanning the gap. This CDR3 is built from 12 residues. In germline, CDR1 is LGHNA, CDR2 YNFKEQ. Described treatment: around 19 received Ad26.COV2.S at low or high dose, single or two shots; about 5 received placebo; per-sample allocation not given. Sampling was performed 63 days after the first vaccine or placebo injection. TCRdb keeps only in-frame clones here, not all; method: immunoSEQ multiplex PCR. The sample records approximately 400,000 clones, roughly 80% being singletons. This receptor was obtained from a person aged 18 to 65 who received the Ad26.COV2.S COVID-19 vaccine or a placebo. V is TRBV4-2 and J is TRBJ2-3; D gene ambiguous. The sequenced sample was peripheral blood, obtained in a trial of Ad26.COV2.S vaccine versus placebo. CDR3 amino acids: CASSQDLDTQYF. The CDR3 DNA reads TGTGCCAGCAGCCAAGATTTGGATACGCAGTATTTT.